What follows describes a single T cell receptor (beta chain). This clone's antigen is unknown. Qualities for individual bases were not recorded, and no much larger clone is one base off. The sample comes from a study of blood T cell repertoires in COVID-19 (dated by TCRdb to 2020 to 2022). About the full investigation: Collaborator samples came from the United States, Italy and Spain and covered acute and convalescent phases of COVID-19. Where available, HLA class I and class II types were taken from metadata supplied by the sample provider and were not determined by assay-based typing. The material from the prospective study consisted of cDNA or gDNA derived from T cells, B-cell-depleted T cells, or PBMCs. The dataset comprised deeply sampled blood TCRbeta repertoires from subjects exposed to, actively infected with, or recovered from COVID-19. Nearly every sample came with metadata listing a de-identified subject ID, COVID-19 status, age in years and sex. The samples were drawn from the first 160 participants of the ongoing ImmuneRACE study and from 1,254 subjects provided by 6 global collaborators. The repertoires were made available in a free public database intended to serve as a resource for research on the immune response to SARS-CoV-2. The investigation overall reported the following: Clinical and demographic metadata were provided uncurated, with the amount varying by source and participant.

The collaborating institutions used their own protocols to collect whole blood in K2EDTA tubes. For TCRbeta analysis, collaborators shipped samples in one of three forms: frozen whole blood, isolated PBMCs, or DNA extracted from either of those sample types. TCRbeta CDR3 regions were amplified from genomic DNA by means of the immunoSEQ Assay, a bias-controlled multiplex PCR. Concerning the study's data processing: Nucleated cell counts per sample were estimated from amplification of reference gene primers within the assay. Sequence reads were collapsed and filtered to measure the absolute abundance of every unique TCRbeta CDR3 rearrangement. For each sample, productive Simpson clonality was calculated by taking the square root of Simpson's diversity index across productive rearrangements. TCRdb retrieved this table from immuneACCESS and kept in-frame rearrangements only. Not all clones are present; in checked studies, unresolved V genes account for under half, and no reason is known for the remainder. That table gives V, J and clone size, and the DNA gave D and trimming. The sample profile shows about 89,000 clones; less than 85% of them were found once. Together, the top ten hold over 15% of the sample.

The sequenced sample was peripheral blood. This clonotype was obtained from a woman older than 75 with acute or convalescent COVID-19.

This receptor carries the CDR3 CASSYPRKAMNTEAFF. Read as DNA, the sequence is TGTGCCAGCAGTTACCCTAGAAAGGCTATGAACACTGAAGCTTTCTTT. The chain couples TRBV6-6 to TRBJ1-1; the D segment cannot be called with confidence. V loses 2 bases, J loses 0 bases, and the germline ends lie 13 bases apart. Inclusive of the bounding cysteine and phenylalanine, the CDR3 is 16 residues long. Kept here is only the CDR3 DNA, which spans 48 bases and is read in frame from base 1. The germline V gene encodes CDR1 MNHNY and CDR2 SVGAGI (reference sequence).